Below, 9 T cell receptor beta chains from the same sample are listed, as sequenced in a study of cytomegalovirus exposure and HLA in healthy donors. PCR involved 60 Vbeta and 13 Jbeta primers. Only in-frame clones appear in the TCRdb table, and some are missing; sequencing was by immunoSEQ multiplex PCR. The top ten hold 3.3% of the sample, which has about 130,000 clones, over 70% seen once. Sequencing was performed on PBMCs. The receptors stem from a woman in her forties or fifties in good health and CMV-seronegative.

The V gene is TRBV2, the J gene TRBJ2-3, with no clear D. Trimming shortened V by 1 base and J by 6 bases, and 8 bases separated the two germline ends. CDR3 length equals 13 residues. Germline values: CDR1 SNHLY, CDR2 FYNNEI. The CDR3 loop reads CASSEGPGDTQYF. For the CDR3, the DNA is TGTGCCAGCAGTGAAGGCCCCGGGGATACGCAGTATTTT.

This clone was counted once. The V gene is TRBV19, the J gene TRBJ1-4; D is undetermined. Germline CDR1 LNHDA, CDR2 SQIVND (reference sequence). V gave up 5 bases and J gave up 3 bases, with 13 bases separating them. The CDR3 is 15 residues long. Here the CDR3 DNA reads TGTGCCAGTAGTTTCCTCGGAGTAGCTAATGAAAAACTGTTTTTT. Encoded protein: CASSFLGVANEKLFF.

The table lists this clone with a count of one. V usage is TRBV7-2 and J usage is TRBJ2-5, with 11 bases lining up with TRBD2. V lost 6 bases, J lost 4 bases, and 13 bases stayed unmatched. Germline values: CDR1 SGHTA, CDR2 FQGNSA. The CDR3 is 17 amino acids. CDR3 protein: CASRRTLGLAGGETQYF. The DNA of the CDR3 is TGTGCCAGCAGACGGACCCTCGGACTAGCGGGCGGAGAGACCCAGTACTTC.

Only one count was recorded for this clone. V is TRBV19 and J is TRBJ1-2; 11 bases map to TRBD1. Per germline, CDR1 LNHDA and CDR2 SQIVND (reference sequence). Trimming removed 10 bases from V and 3 bases from J; junction bases left unmatched: 7. This CDR3 comprises 14 residues. The CDR3 region is CATLDRGHDYGYTF. The CDR3 DNA is TGTGCCACCTTGGACAGGGGGCATGACTATGGCTACACCTTC.

The V call is TRBV19, the J call TRBJ1-4, with D unresolved. The CDR3 has 16 amino acids. Germline V CDR1 and CDR2: LNHDA, SQIVND (reference sequence). V was pared by 3 bases and J by 6 bases, with 17 bases between. CDR3 in amino acids: CASSIAAGGGYEKLFF. In nucleotides, the CDR3 is TGTGCCAGTAGTATTGCGGCGGGAGGAGGTTATGAAAAACTGTTTTTT.

The chain joins TRBV7-8 to TRBJ1-3; possibly TRBD1 for D (6 bases). Trimming took 1 base from V and 2 from J, leaving 12 bases between them. The V gene's germline CDR1 is SGHVS and CDR2 FQNEAQ. The CDR3 consists of 16 residues. The CDR3 coding sequence is TGTGCCAGCAGCTTAGGTAGCGAGGGGGCTGGAAACACCATATATTTT. This codes for CASSLGSEGAGNTIYF.

V is TRBV19 and J is TRBJ1-5; 8 nucleotides line up with TRBD1. Germline V gene sequence: CDR1 LNHDA, CDR2 SQIVND (reference sequence). CDR3 size: 16 residues. The J segment lost 7 bases and the V segment lost 3 bases, leaving 11 bases of the junction unmatched. The CDR3 sequence is CASSIGDRGAGQPQHF. The CDR3 bases are TGTGCCAGTAGTATTGGTGACAGGGGAGCGGGGCAGCCCCAGCATTTT.

This clone was observed a handful of times. Being one base from a much bigger clone, this may be a read error. This chain connects TRBV4-2 to TRBJ2-7; D uncertain. The CDR3 runs 14 residues. The germline gives CDR1 LGHNA, CDR2 YNFKEQ. V was cut by 5 bases and J by 2 bases, with 13 bases left in between. This chain's CDR3 is CASSLGSDTYEQYF. The CDR3 DNA follows: TGTGCCAGCAGCTTAGGTTCAGACACCTACGAGCAGTACTTC.

V gene TRBV10-3 combines with J gene TRBJ1-1; D not resolved. The CDR3 sequence is 13 residues long. Germline CDR1 is ENHRY and CDR2 is SYGVKD. V shed 5 bases and J shed 5 bases, with 12 bases lying between them. The DNA of the CDR3 is TGTGCCATCAGTTACCGGGGTCTAACTGAAGCTTTCTTT. Residues: CAISYRGLTEAFF.